Here is one T cell receptor beta chain with its context. Its target is unknown. TCRdb keeps only in-frame clones here, not all; method: immunoSEQ multiplex PCR. This sample has about 210,000 clones, with roughly 94% found just once. The record originates from a study of T cell responses to AZD1222 COVID-19 vaccine. Points from the study as a whole: Females made up more of the donors, who were largely white British, and clonal diversity may have come out too low.

Germline values: CDR1 SEHNR, CDR2 FQNEAQ (reference sequence). Trimming removed 11 bases at V and 1 base at J, with 11 bases between. The CDR3 has 12 residues. This rearrangement joins TRBV7-9 to TRBJ1-1, with D unclear. Sequences were derived from peripheral blood, sampled 28 days after the second dose of the MenACWY control vaccine. The origin of this receptor is an adult who received the MenACWY meningococcal vaccine as a control. Written as DNA, the CDR3 is TGTGCCTACGGGAACGGGAACACTGAAGCTTTCTTT. Translating it yields CAYGNGNTEAFF.